This T cell receptor beta chain was obtained from a study of CD8 T cells in Susac syndrome. CDR1 SGHTA and CDR2 FQGNSA come from the germline V gene. There are 15 residues in the CDR3. The J segment lost 2 bases and the V segment lost 5 bases, leaving 5 bases of the junction unmatched. With random hexamers, roughly 0.45 to 1 ug RNA was reverse transcribed. Each CDR3 protein is one row after TCRdb ran MiXCR on the immunoSEQ multiplex PCR reads. The repertoire holds roughly 150,000 distinct CDR3 sequences, with under 95% as singletons. The sequence was obtained from a human donor in good health. The source material was CD4+ T cells from PBMCs. The V gene is TRBV7-2, the J gene TRBJ1-5; 8 nucleotides line up with TRBD1. The CDR3 nucleotides are TGTGCCAGCAGCAAAGCGACAGGGGGCAATCAGCCCCAGCATTTT. This encodes CASSKATGGNQPQHF.